This entry concerns a single T cell receptor (beta chain). The CDR3 runs 16 residues. With 7 bases removed from V and 0 bases from J, the gap between germline ends came to 16 bases. The V gene's germline CDR1 is WSHSY and CDR2 SAAADI. This entry belongs to a study of blood T cell repertoires in COVID-19. Only in-frame clones appear in the TCRdb table, and some are missing; sequencing was by immunoSEQ multiplex PCR. The repertoire consists of 150,000 to 200,000 clones, with roughly 88% occurring once and the leading ten covering 8% to 10%. This chain connects TRBV10-2 to TRBJ1-3; D might be TRBD1 (6 bases). This TCR was sampled from a woman under 40 who had recovered from COVID-19. The sequenced sample consisted of PBMCs or T cells enriched from blood (not recorded which). The CDR3 spells CASTDPQGTSGNTIYF. The CDR3 DNA is TGCGCCAGCACCGACCCACAGGGTACCTCTGGAAACACCATATATTTT.